These T cell receptor beta chains were read from a single sample in a study of prognosis after radiotherapy for stage I lung cancer. TCRdb ran MiXCR on the multiplex PCR reads and lists one entry per CDR3 protein. The sample carries 20,000 to 30,000 distinct CDR3 sequences, around 38% recorded once. Specimen: PBMCs, collected before or after stereotactic body radiation therapy (not recorded which). Receptors originate from a donor aged 50 or older with non-small cell lung cancer. Each CDR3 is given with its conserved first and last residue. Each record gives: J gene, V gene, D gene, clone size, CDR3 DNA, CDR3 protein. D genes are given only for firm matches. The size field is filled for only some rows; it gives once, few, many or a size class.

TRBJ2-6 TRBV6-1 . few TGTGCCAGCAGTGAGGTAGGGACTGGGGCCAACGTCCTGACTTTC CASSEVGTGANVLTF
TRBJ1-5 TRBV2 . many TGTGCCAGCAAGGCGGATTCTAGCAATCAGCCCCAGCATTTT CASKADSSNQPQHF
TRBJ1-2 TRBV7-9 TRBD1 . TGTGCCAGCAGCTCCATAGAGGGGGCGGGAGGCTATACCTTC CASSSIEGAGGYTF
TRBJ2-2 TRBV11-2 TRBD2 . TGTGCCAGCAGCGCCCTAGCGGGAGAGTTCACCGGGGAGCTGTTTTTT CASSALAGEFTGELFF
TRBJ2-3 TRBV6-4 TRBD2 many TGTGCCAGCAGGGTAGCGGGGGGATCCGGGGATACGCAGTATTTT CASRVAGGSGDTQYF
TRBJ2-2 TRBV12-3/TRBV12-4 . many TGTGCCAGCAGTCTCGGGGCGGGCTCGAGTGCGAACACCGGGGAGCTGTTTTTT CASSLGAGSSANTGELFF
TRBJ2-7 TRBV5-1 . many TGCGCCAGCAGCACATCCGAGGGCTCCTACGAGCAGTACTTC CASSTSEGSYEQYF
TRBJ2-3 TRBV11-3 . many TGTGCCAGCAGCTTAGCCTTGGGAGATACGCAGTATTTT CASSLALGDTQYF
TRBJ2-5 TRBV7-9 TRBD1 many TGTGCCAGCAGCGGGGGACAGGGGTTGGGTCGAGGGCAAGAGACCCAGTACTTC CASSGGQGLGRGQETQYF
TRBJ2-7 TRBV24-1 . many TGTGCCACCAGTGACTATCCCACCTACGAGCAGTACTTC CATSDYPTYEQYF
TRBJ1-2 TRBV20-1 . . TGCAGTGTACGGAGAGATGGCTACACCTTC CSVRRDGYTF
TRBJ2-7 TRBV24-1 . many TGTGCCACCAGTGATTCGGGGGGCCGTACCTACGAGCAGTACTTC CATSDSGGRTYEQYF
TRBJ2-3 TRBV7-8 . . TGTGCCAGCAGCTTCGGCTTTACAGATACGCAGTATTTT CASSFGFTDTQYF
TRBJ1-6 TRBV6-1 TRBD1 many TGTGCCAGCAGTCGAGGACTTGGACAGGGACACTCACCCCTCCACTTT CASSRGLGQGHSPLHF
TRBJ2-1 TRBV7-9 . few TGTGCCAGCAGCTTACGACTATCGTTCCACGATGAGCAGTTCTTC CASSLRLSFHDEQFF
TRBJ1-1 TRBV6-5 TRBD1 . TGTGCCAGCAGTTACGTGACAGGGATGACTGAAGCTTTCTTT CASSYVTGMTEAFF
TRBJ2-5 TRBV20-1 . many TGCAGTGCTAGAGATGGAGGGGCTCAAGAGACCCAGTACTTC CSARDGGAQETQYF
TRBJ2-6 TRBV6-5 . many TGTGCCAGCAGTTACAGAGCTGCGGGGGCCAACGTCCTGACTTTC CASSYRAAGANVLTF
TRBJ2-3 TRBV20-1 . many TGCAGTGCTACGTCCTATAGCGCAAGCACAGATACGCAGTATTTT CSATSYSASTDTQYF
TRBJ1-2 TRBV20-1 . . TGCAGTGCTAGAGGTTGGACCCGGGTGGAGTATGGCTACACCTTC CSARGWTRVEYGYTF
TRBJ2-7 TRBV11-2 TRBD2 . TGTGCCAGCAGCTTCGCGACAGGAGCGGGAGGATTGTACGAGCAGTACTTC CASSFATGAGGLYEQYF
TRBJ2-7 TRBV7-2 TRBD2 . TGTGCCAGCACCCTGGGACTAGTGTACGAGCAGTACTTC CASTLGLVYEQYF
TRBJ1-5 TRBV18 . few TGTGCCAGCTCGGACGGAACCCATCAGCCCCAGCATTTT CASSDGTHQPQHF
TRBJ1-2 TRBV20-1 TRBD1 many TGCAGTGCTAGACCGATAGGACAGGGAAAGTTTGATGGCTACACCTTC CSARPIGQGKFDGYTF
TRBJ1-2 TRBV7-9 TRBD1 . TGTGCCAGCAGCTTAGGACAGGGTGAAAGGGGCTACACCTTC CASSLGQGERGYTF
TRBJ1-2 TRBV5-6 . many TGTGCCAGCACCCAGGACAGCTATTATGGCTACACCTTC CASTQDSYYGYTF
TRBJ1-4 TRBV28 . many TGTGCCAGCAGTTTGGCCAGGGGAGGAACTAATGAAAAACTGTTTTTT CASSLARGGTNEKLFF
TRBJ1-1 TRBV6-1 . many TGTGCCAGCAGTAAGACAGTGCCGAACACTGAAGCTTTCTTT CASSKTVPNTEAFF
TRBJ2-2 TRBV27 . few TGTGCCAGCAGTTTAGTAGGTGGGGCCCCCGGGGAGCTGTTTTTT CASSLVGGAPGELFF
TRBJ2-6 TRBV4-2 TRBD2 many TGTGCCAGCAGCCGGACTAGCGGCTCTGGGGCCAACGTCCTGACTTTC CASSRTSGSGANVLTF
TRBJ1-4 TRBV6-1 . many TGTGCCAGCAGTCCCCCCGGGACGGCTGAAAAACTGTTTTTT CASSPPGTAEKLFF
TRBJ2-3 TRBV4-1 . few TGCGCCAGCAGCCAAGAGGTGGGACGGACGACAGATACGCAGTATTTT CASSQEVGRTTDTQYF
TRBJ1-5 TRBV7-8 . many TGTGCCAGCAGCCTCCAGAGGGATCAGCCCCAGCATTTT CASSLQRDQPQHF
TRBJ2-3 TRBV6-1 . . TGTGCCAGCAGCCTCTACTCGGGAGCGTTTGGTGAAGATACGCAGTATTTT CASSLYSGAFGEDTQYF
TRBJ2-2 TRBV5-5 . many TGTGCCAGCAGCTTACGGACGTCGAACACCGGGGAGCTGTTTTTT CASSLRTSNTGELFF
TRBJ1-2 TRBV2 . once TGTGCCAGCAGTGAATGGCCGTACTATTGCTACACCTTC CASSEWPYYCYTF
TRBJ1-3 TRBV5-4 . many TGTGCCAGCAGCTCTGGGAGCTCTGGAAACACCATATATTTT CASSSGSSGNTIYF
TRBJ2-3 TRBV20-1 TRBD2 many TGCAGTGCTAGCGCCGTCCCGGGACTAGCGGGAGGGCGGGGGGTGAACACAGATACGCAGTATTTT CSASAVPGLAGGRGVNTDTQYF
TRBJ2-7 TRBV7-9 TRBD1 many TGTGCCAGCAGCACTGGGACAGGGGGAGAATACTTC CASSTGTGGEYF
TRBJ2-3 TRBV19 . . TGTGCCAGTAGTATATCTGGTACAACAGATACGCAGTATTTT CASSISGTTDTQYF
TRBJ2-6 TRBV6-2/TRBV6-3 . many TGTGCCAGCAGTTCCCGCGGATTGGGCCTCGGTACTGGGGCCAACGTCCTGACTTTC CASSSRGLGLGTGANVLTF
TRBJ1-1 TRBV7-8 . many TGTGCCAGCAGCCCTAGAGAGGCCACTGAAGCTTTCTTT CASSPREATEAFF
TRBJ2-3 TRBV9 . many TGTGCCAGCAGCGTAGGGATGAGCACAGATACGCAGTATTTT CASSVGMSTDTQYF
TRBJ2-6 TRBV5-6 TRBD1 . TGTGCCAGCACCAAAACAGGGGCTGGGGCCAACGTCCTGACTTTC CASTKTGAGANVLTF
TRBJ2-2 TRBV3-1 . many TGTGCCAGCAGCCAGGGGGCCACCGGGGAGCTGTTTTTT CASSQGATGELFF
TRBJ2-2 TRBV14 . many TGTGCCAGCAGCCAAGTCCGGAGCGGGGAGCTGTTTTTT CASSQVRSGELFF
TRBJ2-1 TRBV20-1 TRBD2 few TGCAGTGCTAGGGGGACTAGCGGGATGGGCCTTTTGGATGAGCAGTTCTTC CSARGTSGMGLLDEQFF
TRBJ1-1 TRBV28 . . TGTGCCAGCAGTTTAGCGGGTGGGAACACTGAAGCTTTCTTT CASSLAGGNTEAFF
TRBJ2-7 TRBV19 TRBD2 many TGTGCCAGTAGTACAACCGGGACTAGCGGGGTGAGCTCCTACGGGCAGTACTTC CASSTTGTSGVSSYGQYF
TRBJ2-1 TRBV6-2/TRBV6-3 . once TGTGCCAGCATTTATTCTAGCGTCGTGCAGTTCTTC CASIYSSVVQFF
TRBJ2-1 TRBV10-2 TRBD2 many TGCGCCAGCTGCACCGGGACTAGCGGGAGTGTGTACAATGAGCAGTTCTTC CASCTGTSGSVYNEQFF
TRBJ1-6 TRBV25-1 . . TGTGCCAGCAGTGAATCGTCGTGGCGGATTAATTCACCCCTCCACTTT CASSESSWRINSPLHF
TRBJ1-2 TRBV6-2/TRBV6-3 . . TGTGCCAGCAGTTACTCGAGAGTCAGAAACTATGACTACACATTC CASSYSRVRNYDYTF
TRBJ2-1 TRBV7-3 TRBD1 once TGTGCCAGCAGCTGGGACAGGGGGAATGAGCAGTTCTTC CASSWDRGNEQFF
TRBJ2-7 TRBV13 TRBD1 many TGTGCCAGCAGCTTCCGACAGGGGGCTTACGAGCAGTACTTC CASSFRQGAYEQYF
TRBJ1-1 TRBV2 . many TGTGCCAGCAGTGAAGACCCGGGGGCGGGCACTGAAGCTTTCTTT CASSEDPGAGTEAFF
TRBJ2-2 TRBV24-1 . . TGTGCCACCAGTGGCGAACTCATGGGACCCACCGGGGAGCTGTTTTTT CATSGELMGPTGELFF
TRBJ2-7 TRBV2 . medium-sized TGTGCCAGCAGTGAGTGGAACGGGTACGAGCAGTACTTC CASSEWNGYEQYF
TRBJ1-5 TRBV20-1 . many TGCAGTGCCCAGGCTGGACCTTTCAATCAGCCCCAGCATTTT CSAQAGPFNQPQHF